This entry describes one T cell receptor (beta chain). What it binds is unknown. This sample stems from a study of cytomegalovirus exposure and HLA in healthy donors. Study-level background: Assignment to the Caucasian-associated ancestry cluster applied to around 82% of the roughly 400 genotyped donors. General study findings and limits: It was likely that a cluster of highly shared sequence variants was a sequencing artifact. Most of the CMV-associated TCR beta chains (in a later analysis) appeared to be HLA-restricted. CMV serostatus was the sole immune exposure information available.

This CDR3 spans 14 amino acids. Per the germline V gene, CDR1 is SGHAT and CDR2 is FQNNGV. Trimming removed 0 bases at V and 7 bases at J, with 9 bases between. PCR primers comprised 60 Vbeta and 13 Jbeta primers. The repertoire was sequenced with immunoSEQ multiplex PCR; TCRdb's copy has only in-frame clones and lacks some. The top ten hold over 1.5% of the sample, which has about 140,000 clones, around 63% seen once. Sequencing input: PBMCs. This clonotype originated in a human donor in good health. This sequence joins TRBV11-2 and TRBJ1-4; D might be TRBD1 (5 bases). CDR3 protein: CASSLDRTLEKLFF. CDR3 nucleotides: TGTGCCAGCAGCTTAGACCGGACACTTGAAAAACTGTTTTTT.